One sample yielded the 21 T cell receptor beta chains listed below, sequenced in a study of molecular identifiers for immune sequencing clone quantification. TCRdb ran MiXCR on the PCR reads and lists one entry per CDR3 protein. This sample has 600,000 to 650,000 distinct CDR3 sequences, with less than 20% found just once. Specimen: naive CD8+ T cells from blood, with Jurkat cell RNA spiked in. The sample's subset: FACS-sorted CD8+CD4-CCR7+CD45RA+ naive T cells. The receptors originated from a human donor in good health. Some libraries in this study had Jurkat cell RNA spiked in.

In its sample, this clonotype was seen many times. The chain has TRBV27 and TRBJ2-2, with 11 positions matching TRBD1. Germline CDR1 and CDR2: MNHEY and SMNVEV (reference sequence). Trimming cost V 5 bases and J 5 bases; bases outside gene matches: 4. The CDR3 is 15 amino acids. The CDR3 loop reads CASSAGTGGTGELFF. The CDR3 DNA reads TGTGCCAGCAGTGCCGGGACAGGGGGTACCGGGGAGCTGTTTTTT.

This rearrangement joins TRBV12-3 or TRBV12-4 to TRBJ1-2; D gene unclear. The CDR3 is 15 amino acids. Trimming stripped 3 bases from V and 0 bases from J, with 11 bases between. The CDR3 is CASSFFGEANYGYTF. Here the CDR3 DNA reads TGTGCCAGCAGTTTCTTTGGGGAAGCTAACTATGGCTACACCTTC.

The chain employs TRBV19 and TRBJ2-7, with 10 bases identical to TRBD2. V shed 1 base, J shed 2 bases, and the junction held 2 bases outside the gene matches. CDR1 is LNHDA and CDR2 is SQIVND in the germline V gene (reference sequence). The CDR3 has 15 residues. CDR3 in amino acids: CASSIGTSGAYEQYF. Written as DNA, the CDR3 is TGTGCCAGTAGTATAGGGACTAGCGGAGCCTACGAGCAGTACTTC.

This clonotype came up many times. The chain uses TRBV7-6 and TRBJ2-7; 12 bases are shared with TRBD1. The germline gives CDR1 SGHVS, CDR2 FNYEAQ. J was trimmed by 5 bases and V by 4 bases; bases with no gene match: 6. The CDR3 covers 15 residues. The CDR3 nucleotides are TGTGCCAGCAGCTCCCCGGGACAGGGGGCTCACGAGCAGTACTTC. Amino acid sequence: CASSSPGQGAHEQYF.

The table lists this clonotype with a few counts. V usage is TRBV12-3 or TRBV12-4 and J usage is TRBJ2-7, with 7 bases lining up with TRBD2. The CDR3 has 15 amino acids. V was pared by 5 bases and J by 4 bases, with 11 bases of the junction left unmatched. In DNA form, the CDR3 reads TGTGCCAGCAGTCGCCCGTGGGGGGGAAGTTACGAGCAGTACTTC. This codes for CASSRPWGGSYEQYF.

This clonotype came up a few times. Being one base from a much bigger clone, this may be a read error. V gene TRBV6-5 combines with J gene TRBJ2-3; TRBD2 matches 9 bases. The germline CDR1 and CDR2 sequences are MNHEY and SVGAGI. CDR3 length equals 20 residues. The V segment lost 2 bases and the J segment 1 base; nucleotides outside the gene matches: 16. Here the CDR3 DNA reads TGTGCCAGCAGTTACGATTGGGCTGGCGGGAGGGCTGTCGGCACAGATACGCAGTATTTT. Encoded protein: CASSYDWAGGRAVGTDTQYF.

The J gene is TRBJ2-5, the V gene TRBV3-1, with 7 positions matching TRBD1. V shed 1 base, J shed 3 bases, and the junction held 8 bases outside the gene matches. Germline V gene sequence: CDR1 LGHDT, CDR2 YNNKEL (reference sequence). The CDR3 runs 16 residues. CDR3 DNA: TGTGCCAGCAGCCAAGCAGCAGGGGGTTCGAAAGAGACCCAGTACTTC. This gives the protein CASSQAAGGSKETQYF.

As for this clonotype: No DNA is shown, since the ends of the CDR3 on it are uncertain; the CDR3 is the one TCRdb lists. The V call is TRBV19, the J call TRBJ1-2. Germline assignment: CDR1 LNHDA and CDR2 SQIVND (reference sequence). The CDR3 spans 17 amino acids, including both terminal residues. The CDR3 loop reads CTSSIALGLERNYGCTF.

There are many counts of this clonotype. The genes are TRBV2 and TRBJ2-7; TRBD2 aligns across 7 bases. Germline values: CDR1 SNHLY, CDR2 FYNNEI. V dropped 2 bases and J dropped 2; count of bases not matched to a gene: 9. The CDR3 spans 16 residues. CDR3 residues: CASSEKEGGGAYEQYF. The CDR3 coding sequence is TGTGCCAGCAGTGAAAAAGAGGGCGGGGGAGCCTACGAGCAGTACTTC.

This clonotype was found many times. V is TRBV5-1 and J is TRBJ2-7; 8 positions match TRBD1. The junction had 12 bases not matched to a gene; V was cut back by 4 bases and J by 0 bases. The CDR3 spans 17 residues. Germline-derived CDR1 and CDR2 are SGHRS and YFSETQ. CDR3 nucleotide sequence: TGCGCCAGCAGCAGAGACCCCGGGACAGGCCTCTCCTACGAGCAGTACTTC. It specifies CASSRDPGTGLSYEQYF.

V is TRBV12-3 or TRBV12-4 and J is TRBJ1-5; perhaps TRBD1 as D (5 bases). Trimming took off 6 bases at V and 1 base at J, with 10 bases between the two ends. The CDR3 is 14 amino acids. This chain's CDR3 is CASSQGRSNQPQHF. CDR3 sequence (DNA): TGTGCCAGCAGCCAGGGACGGAGCAATCAGCCCCAGCATTTT.

The chain carries TRBV27 and TRBJ2-3; a weak D match, TRBD2 (6 bases). Between the trimmed V and J ends, which lost 5 bases and 1 base, there was a span of 19 bases. This CDR3 is built from 17 residues. Germline V CDR1 and CDR2: MNHEY, SMNVEV (reference sequence). The CDR3 loop is CASSILGTSAGTDTQYF. The CDR3, as DNA: TGTGCCAGCAGTATACTCGGGACTTCAGCGGGCACAGATACGCAGTATTTT.

The V and J genes are TRBV4-2 and TRBJ2-7; D remains ambiguous. V lost 0 bases to trimming and J lost 3 bases, with 15 bases between them. This CDR3 spans 16 amino acids. The germline gives CDR1 LGHNA, CDR2 YNFKEQ. The CDR3 reads CASSQESSVSSYEQYF. The CDR3 coding sequence is TGTGCCAGCAGCCAAGAGAGCTCTGTTTCAAGCTACGAGCAGTACTTC.

Worth noting for this clonotype: This may stem from a read error, because a much larger clone lies one nucleotide away. The chain has TRBV6-5 and TRBJ2-7; D is perhaps TRBD2 (7 bases). The germline V gene encodes CDR1 MNHEY and CDR2 SVGAGI. The CDR3 covers 14 residues. The CDR3 region is CASSYTNRDYERYF. For the CDR3, the DNA is TGTGCCAGCAGTTACACAAACAGGGACTACGAGCGGTACTTC.

In this sample, this clonotype turned up a few times. The chain links TRBV10-3 to TRBJ2-7; 9 bases agree with TRBD1. Germline V gene sequence: CDR1 ENHRY, CDR2 SYGVKD. V was clipped by 5 bases and J by 2 bases; unmatched bases: 7. CDR3 size: 15 residues. In DNA form, the CDR3 reads TGTGCCATCAGTTCCCCGGGACAGGGAACCTACGAGCAGTACTTC. Residues: CAISSPGQGTYEQYF.

This clonotype was observed many times. V is TRBV4-3 and J is TRBJ1-1, with D tentatively TRBD1 (6 bases). CDR3 length: 15 amino acids. Between the trimmed V and J ends, which lost 2 bases and 4 bases, there was a span of 14 bases. CDR1 is LGHNA and CDR2 is YSLEER in the germline V gene. CDR3 region: CASSQSTGMGTEAFF. The CDR3 region has the DNA TGCGCCAGCAGCCAATCAACAGGGATGGGCACTGAAGCTTTCTTT.

This clonotype was found a few times. This chain uses TRBV6-1 with TRBJ2-7; 8 nucleotides agree with TRBD1. The CDR3 extends over 14 amino acids. V was clipped by 3 bases and J by 4 bases; unmatched bases: 5. Per the germline V gene, CDR1 is MNHNS and CDR2 is SASEGT. Here the CDR3 DNA reads TGTGCCAGCAGTGAGATTGGACAGGGTTACGAGCAGTACTTC. Protein product: CASSEIGQGYEQYF.

This clonotype was seen repeatedly, ten times or more. V gene TRBV18 combines with J gene TRBJ1-1; perhaps TRBD1 as D (5 bases). The CDR3 is 14 amino acids. V lost 3 bases and J lost 4, with 12 bases in between. The V gene's germline CDR1 is KGHSH and CDR2 LQKENI. The CDR3 sequence is CASSPSGPATEAFF. The CDR3 DNA reads TGTGCCAGCTCACCGTCAGGGCCGGCCACTGAAGCTTTCTTT.

This clonotype was seen repeatedly, ten times or more. The CDR3 nucleotides read TGTGCCAGCAGCACTAGCGGGGCAAAAGAGACCCAGTACTTC. It translates to CASSTSGAKETQYF. The V and J genes are TRBV7-2 and TRBJ2-5, with 10 nucleotides matching TRBD2. Unmatched junction bases numbered 3, after V lost 5 bases and J lost 3 bases. The CDR3 has 14 residues. Germline CDR1 is SGHTA and CDR2 is FQGNSA. The full variable domain, in which reference TRBV7-2 and TRBJ2-5 provide the parts outside the CDR3, is GAGVSQSPSNKVTEKGKDVELRCDPISGHTALYWYRQSLGQGLEFLIYFQGNSAPDKSGLPSDRFSAERTGGSVSTLTIQRTQQEDSAVYLCASSTSGAKETQYFGPGTRLLVL.

J is TRBJ2-7 and V is TRBV27; no clear D. CDR3 length equals 13 residues. V lost 6 bases to trimming and J lost 7 bases, with 16 bases between them. The germline V gene has CDR1 MNHEY and CDR2 SMNVEV (reference sequence). CDR3 DNA sequence: TGTGCCAGCAGCCGTCGCCCCCTCGGGGAGCAGTACTTC. It specifies CASSRRPLGEQYF.

This clonotype was recorded a few times. V usage is TRBV20-1 and J usage is TRBJ2-7; 11 bases match TRBD2. CDR1 and CDR2 from the germline V gene are DFQATT and SNEGSKA (reference sequence). The trim removed 0 bases at V and 4 bases at J, leaving 11 bases unmatched. This CDR3 has 17 amino acids. CDR3 protein: CSARDIAGGPDYYEQYF. Here the CDR3 DNA reads TGCAGTGCTAGAGATATAGCGGGGGGGCCGGATTATTACGAGCAGTACTTC.